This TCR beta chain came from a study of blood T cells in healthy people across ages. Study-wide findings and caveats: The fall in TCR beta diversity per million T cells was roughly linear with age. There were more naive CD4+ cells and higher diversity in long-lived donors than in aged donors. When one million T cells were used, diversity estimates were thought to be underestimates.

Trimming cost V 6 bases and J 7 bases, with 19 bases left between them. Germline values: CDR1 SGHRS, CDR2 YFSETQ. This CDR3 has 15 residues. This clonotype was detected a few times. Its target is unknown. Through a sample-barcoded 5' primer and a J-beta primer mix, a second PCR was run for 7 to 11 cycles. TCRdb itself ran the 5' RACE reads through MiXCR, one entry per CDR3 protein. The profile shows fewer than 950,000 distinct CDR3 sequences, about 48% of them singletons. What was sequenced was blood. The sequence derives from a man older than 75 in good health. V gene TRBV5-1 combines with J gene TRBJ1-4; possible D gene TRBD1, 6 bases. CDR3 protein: CASTPTPGGGEKLFF. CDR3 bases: TGCGCCAGCACCCCTACGCCCGGGGGCGGTGAAAAACTGTTTTTT.